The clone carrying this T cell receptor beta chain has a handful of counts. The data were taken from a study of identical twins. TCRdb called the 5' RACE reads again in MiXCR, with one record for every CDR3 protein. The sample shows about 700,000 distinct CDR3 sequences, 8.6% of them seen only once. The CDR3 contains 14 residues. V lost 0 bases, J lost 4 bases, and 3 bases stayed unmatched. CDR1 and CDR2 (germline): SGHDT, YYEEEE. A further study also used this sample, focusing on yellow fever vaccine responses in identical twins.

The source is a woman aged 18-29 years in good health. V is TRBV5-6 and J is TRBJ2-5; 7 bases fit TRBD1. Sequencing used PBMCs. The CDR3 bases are TGTGCCAGCAGCTTGGTACAGGGGCCAGAGACCCAGTACTTC. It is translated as CASSLVQGPETQYF.